These T cell receptor beta chains were read from a single sample in a study of long-term antiretroviral therapy in people with HIV. Assay used: immunoSEQ multiplex PCR; TCRdb lists only in-frame clones, some missing. Seen here are almost 25,000 clones, 65% to 90% observed once, and the top ten hold less than 2.5%. The material sequenced was unsorted PBMCs, taken 3 years after starting antiretroviral therapy. Source of these receptors: a man between 50 and 59 years old with HIV. The CDR3 runs from the conserved cysteine through the conserved F or W. A D gene is named only where the DNA matches it firmly. Only part of the rows carry a size: once, few, many, or a class if the clone is expanded.

d_gene: TRBD1
abundance: NA
v_gene: TRBV5-4
len: 15
j_gene: TRBJ1-2
CDR3nt: TGTGCCAGCAGCCCGGGACAGGGGAGGAACTATGGCTACACCTTC
CDR3aa: CASSPGQGRNYGYTF

d_gene: NA
abundance: NA
v_gene: TRBV28
len: 12
j_gene: TRBJ2-7
CDR3nt: TGTGCCAGCAGTTTGGGATTCTACGAGCAGTACTTC
CDR3aa: CASSLGFYEQYF

d_gene: NA
abundance: few
v_gene: TRBV7-9
len: 15
j_gene: TRBJ1-5
CDR3nt: TGTGCCAGCAGCTTGGACGGACATAGCAATCAGCCCCAGCATTTT
CDR3aa: CASSLDGHSNQPQHF

d_gene: NA
abundance: NA
v_gene: TRBV7-2
len: 14
j_gene: TRBJ1-2
CDR3nt: TGTGCCAGCAGCTTACACAGCCCTAACTATGGCTACACCTTC
CDR3aa: CASSLHSPNYGYTF

d_gene: NA
abundance: NA
v_gene: TRBV4-3
len: 15
j_gene: TRBJ1-1
CDR3nt: TGCGCCAGCAGCCAAGATAAGGATGTGAACACTGAAGCTTTCTTT
CDR3aa: CASSQDKDVNTEAFF

d_gene: TRBD2
abundance: NA
v_gene: TRBV18
len: 17
j_gene: TRBJ2-5
CDR3nt: TGTGCCAGCTCACTTACCGGACTAGCGGACCTCCAAGAGACCCAGTACTTC
CDR3aa: CASSLTGLADLQETQYF

d_gene: TRBD1
abundance: NA
v_gene: TRBV7-2
len: 14
j_gene: TRBJ2-7
CDR3nt: TGTGCCAGCAGCTTAGCGGGGACAGCTTACGAGCAGTACTTC
CDR3aa: CASSLAGTAYEQYF

d_gene: NA
abundance: NA
v_gene: TRBV30
len: 15
j_gene: TRBJ2-1
CDR3nt: TGTGCCTGGAGTGTCCCCAGCGAGTGGCGACATGAGCAGTTCTTC
CDR3aa: CAWSVPSEWRHEQFF

d_gene: TRBD2
abundance: NA
v_gene: TRBV5-1
len: 15
j_gene: TRBJ2-3
CDR3nt: TGCGCCAGCAGCTCGACTAGCGAGGGATGGGATACGCAGTATTTT
CDR3aa: CASSSTSEGWDTQYF

d_gene: TRBD2
abundance: NA
v_gene: TRBV11-2
len: 15
j_gene: TRBJ2-1
CDR3nt: TGTGCCAGCTCCCCCGACAGCGGGAACGACAATGAGCAGTTCTTC
CDR3aa: CASSPDSGNDNEQFF

d_gene: NA
abundance: NA
v_gene: TRBV27
len: 16
j_gene: TRBJ2-7
CDR3nt: TGTGCCAGCAGTATGACAGGGGAGGGCCCCTCCTACGAGCAGTACTTC
CDR3aa: CASSMTGEGPSYEQYF

d_gene: TRBD1
abundance: NA
v_gene: TRBV28
len: 13
j_gene: TRBJ1-1
CDR3nt: TGTGCCAGCAGCACAGGGGATTACACTGAAGCTTTCTTT
CDR3aa: CASSTGDYTEAFF

d_gene: NA
abundance: NA
v_gene: TRBV2
len: 12
j_gene: TRBJ2-7
CDR3nt: TGTGCCTTTGCGGGGAGCTCCTACGAGCAGTACTTC
CDR3aa: CAFAGSSYEQYF

d_gene: NA
abundance: NA
v_gene: TRBV6-5
len: 15
j_gene: TRBJ1-6
CDR3nt: TGTGCCAGTCAGTTACAGAGGGGTCCTAATTCACCCCTCCACTTT
CDR3aa: CASQLQRGPNSPLHF

d_gene: NA
abundance: once
v_gene: TRBV19
len: 15
j_gene: TRBJ1-2
CDR3nt: TGTGCCAGTAGCCAAACCCAAGTAGGGACGGGCGGCTACACCTTC
CDR3aa: CASSQTQVGTGGYTF

d_gene: NA
abundance: NA
v_gene: TRBV2
len: 14
j_gene: TRBJ1-5
CDR3nt: TGTGCCAGCAGTGAAGTTGAAGGGAATCAGCCCCAGCATTTT
CDR3aa: CASSEVEGNQPQHF

d_gene: NA
abundance: NA
v_gene: TRBV19
len: 14
j_gene: TRBJ2-7
CDR3nt: TGTGCCAGTAGTGCAGACGGGAGCTCCTACGAGCAGTACTTC
CDR3aa: CASSADGSSYEQYF

d_gene: NA
abundance: NA
v_gene: TRBV4-3
len: 13
j_gene: TRBJ1-1
CDR3nt: TGCGCCAGCAGCCTTGGCCTGAACACTGAAGCTTTCTTT
CDR3aa: CASSLGLNTEAFF

d_gene: NA
abundance: NA
v_gene: TRBV19
len: 17
j_gene: TRBJ2-7
CDR3nt: TGTGCCAGTAGTATGAGGGAGACAGGTTCGTATTCCTACGAGCAGTACTTC
CDR3aa: CASSMRETGSYSYEQYF

d_gene: NA
abundance: NA
v_gene: TRBV11-2
len: 16
j_gene: TRBJ2-7
CDR3nt: TGTGCCAGCAGCTTAGACTCTGGGGGCTTGTTCTACGAGCAGTACTTC
CDR3aa: CASSLDSGGLFYEQYF

d_gene: NA
abundance: NA
v_gene: TRBV12-5
len: 11
j_gene: TRBJ1-1
CDR3nt: TGTGCTAGTGGTTTGGCAGGGGAAGCTTTCTTT
CDR3aa: CASGLAGEAFF

d_gene: TRBD1
abundance: NA
v_gene: TRBV6-5
len: 14
j_gene: TRBJ1-2
CDR3nt: TGTGCCAGCAGTTATCAGGGGGACGACTATGGCTACACCTTC
CDR3aa: CASSYQGDDYGYTF

d_gene: NA
abundance: NA
v_gene: TRBV28
len: 15
j_gene: TRBJ2-7
CDR3nt: TGTGCCAGCACCCGCAGGGGACGACCCCCCTACGAGCAGTACTTC
CDR3aa: CASTRRGRPPYEQYF

d_gene: NA
abundance: once
v_gene: TRBV11-2
len: 14
j_gene: TRBJ2-2
CDR3nt: TGTGCCAGCAGCTTAGAGGGAGTTACCGGGGAGCTGTTTTTT
CDR3aa: CASSLEGVTGELFF

d_gene: TRBD1
abundance: NA
v_gene: TRBV30
len: 13
j_gene: TRBJ2-7
CDR3nt: TGTGCCTGGAGAGGGACAGGGTTCTACGAGCAGTACTTC
CDR3aa: CAWRGTGFYEQYF

d_gene: NA
abundance: NA
v_gene: TRBV11-2
len: 16
j_gene: TRBJ1-3
CDR3nt: TGTGCCAGCAGCAAACCCCCCAGGGTAAGGGGAAACACCATATATTTT
CDR3aa: CASSKPPRVRGNTIYF

d_gene: NA
abundance: NA
v_gene: TRBV5-8
len: 13
j_gene: TRBJ2-2
CDR3nt: TGTGCCAGCAGTAAAAGAAACACCGGGGAGCTGTTTTTT
CDR3aa: CASSKRNTGELFF

d_gene: TRBD1
abundance: NA
v_gene: TRBV4-3
len: 15
j_gene: TRBJ2-7
CDR3nt: TGCGCCAGCAGCTCTTCGTTACAGGGGGCGGACGAGCAGTACTTC
CDR3aa: CASSSSLQGADEQYF

d_gene: NA
abundance: NA
v_gene: TRBV7-7
len: 16
j_gene: TRBJ2-5
CDR3nt: TGTGCTAGCAGCCCTGGGACACCCGCCCTCGCGGAGACCCAGTACTTC
CDR3aa: CASSPGTPALAETQYF

d_gene: NA
abundance: NA
v_gene: TRBV11-2
len: 14
j_gene: TRBJ1-2
CDR3nt: TGTGCCAGCAGCTTAGAGGTTAACTCCTATGGCTACACCTTC
CDR3aa: CASSLEVNSYGYTF

d_gene: TRBD1
abundance: NA
v_gene: TRBV10-3
len: 16
j_gene: TRBJ1-1
CDR3nt: TGTGCCATCAGTCCCGGGACAGGTGAACCCCGGGCTGAAGCTTTCTTT
CDR3aa: CAISPGTGEPRAEAFF

d_gene: NA
abundance: NA
v_gene: TRBV6-5
len: 15
j_gene: TRBJ1-1
CDR3nt: TGTGCCAGCAGCCACCCGGGAGGGGTCATAGATGAAGCTTTCTTT
CDR3aa: CASSHPGGVIDEAFF

d_gene: NA
abundance: NA
v_gene: TRBV28
len: 14
j_gene: TRBJ1-4
CDR3nt: TGTGCCAGCAGTAAGACTCTCTGGGATGAAAAACTGTTTTTT
CDR3aa: CASSKTLWDEKLFF

d_gene: NA
abundance: once
v_gene: TRBV5-1
len: 11
j_gene: TRBJ1-1
CDR3nt: TGCGCCAGCAGCACCGACACTGAAGCTTTCTTT
CDR3aa: CASSTDTEAFF

d_gene: NA
abundance: few
v_gene: TRBV5-1
len: 14
j_gene: TRBJ2-1
CDR3nt: TGCGCCAGCAGCTTGGGTCCCCAGCACAATGAGCAGTTCTTC
CDR3aa: CASSLGPQHNEQFF

d_gene: TRBD2
abundance: NA
v_gene: TRBV9
len: 15
j_gene: TRBJ2-1
CDR3nt: TGTGCCAGCAGCGCTTTAGCGGGAGGGCCGGATGAGCAGTTCTTC
CDR3aa: CASSALAGGPDEQFF

d_gene: NA
abundance: NA
v_gene: TRBV4-3
len: 15
j_gene: TRBJ1-2
CDR3nt: TGCGCCAGCAGCCAAGGGACAGTCACTAACTATGGCTACACCTTC
CDR3aa: CASSQGTVTNYGYTF

d_gene: TRBD2
abundance: NA
v_gene: TRBV9
len: 17
j_gene: TRBJ2-1
CDR3nt: TGTGCCAGCAGCGTAGCAGGCGGGAGTCGTGTCTACAATGAGCAGTTCTTC
CDR3aa: CASSVAGGSRVYNEQFF

d_gene: NA
abundance: NA
v_gene: TRBV27
len: 13
j_gene: TRBJ2-1
CDR3nt: TGTGCCAGCAGTTTAGTGGCCAACAATGAGCAGTTCTTC
CDR3aa: CASSLVANNEQFF

d_gene: TRBD1
abundance: NA
v_gene: TRBV2
len: 14
j_gene: TRBJ1-4
CDR3nt: TGTGCCAGCGCCCGGGACAGGGGAGATGAAAAACTGTTTTTT
CDR3aa: CASARDRGDEKLFF

d_gene: NA
abundance: NA
v_gene: TRBV20-1
len: 11
j_gene: TRBJ2-7
CDR3nt: TGCAGTGCCCGGGCGAGGGGGGAGCAGTACTTC
CDR3aa: CSARARGEQYF

d_gene: NA
abundance: few
v_gene: TRBV11-2
len: 14
j_gene: TRBJ1-1
CDR3nt: TGTGCCAGCAGCTCCCTAAGAGGGCAGATTGAAGCTTTCTTT
CDR3aa: CASSSLRGQIEAFF

d_gene: NA
abundance: NA
v_gene: TRBV7-2
len: 14
j_gene: TRBJ1-2
CDR3nt: TGTGCCAGCAGCTTAGGTCATGAAGAGGATGGCTACACCTTC
CDR3aa: CASSLGHEEDGYTF

d_gene: TRBD2
abundance: NA
v_gene: TRBV5-1
len: 14
j_gene: TRBJ2-7
CDR3nt: TGCGCCAGCAGCTTTATGGGGGGGAACTACGAGCAGTACTTC
CDR3aa: CASSFMGGNYEQYF

d_gene: TRBD1
abundance: NA
v_gene: TRBV7-9
len: 16
j_gene: TRBJ2-3
CDR3nt: TGTGCCAGCAGCTTAGGTGGAAGGACAGGACAAGATACGCAGTATTTT
CDR3aa: CASSLGGRTGQDTQYF

d_gene: TRBD1
abundance: NA
v_gene: TRBV6-5
len: 14
j_gene: TRBJ1-4
CDR3nt: TGTGCCAGCAGTAAACAGGGGGGAAGTGAAAAACTGTTTTTT
CDR3aa: CASSKQGGSEKLFF

d_gene: NA
abundance: NA
v_gene: TRBV10-1
len: 12
j_gene: TRBJ2-3
CDR3nt: TGCGCCAGCAGTGGTATCACAGATACGCAGTATTTT
CDR3aa: CASSGITDTQYF

d_gene: TRBD2
abundance: NA
v_gene: TRBV10-3
len: 15
j_gene: TRBJ2-2
CDR3nt: TGTGCCATCAGAGGGACTAGCGGGTACACCGGGGAGCTGTTTTTT
CDR3aa: CAIRGTSGYTGELFF

d_gene: NA
abundance: NA
v_gene: TRBV19
len: 15
j_gene: TRBJ2-7
CDR3nt: TGTGCCAGTAGTATAGGGAGGAGTTCCAACCACGAGCAGTACTTC
CDR3aa: CASSIGRSSNHEQYF

d_gene: NA
abundance: NA
v_gene: TRBV5-1
len: 12
j_gene: TRBJ2-1
CDR3nt: TGCGCCAGCAGCTTCAGGGGCAATGAGCAGTTCTTC
CDR3aa: CASSFRGNEQFF